The next 10 T cell receptor beta chains were all read from a single sample in a study of T cells after posttransplantation cyclophosphamide. Cyclophosphamide on days +3 and +4 followed busulfan-fludarabine conditioning and a marrow graft. This table comes from immunoSEQ multiplex PCR, and its TCRdb copy is limited to in-frame clones, with some not included. This table has 20,000 to 25,000 clones, 85% to 90% appearing once. The sample consisted of PBMCs, taken after allogeneic stem cell transplant with posttransplant cyclophosphamide. Source of these receptors: a female patient between 25 and 45 years old who received an allogeneic stem cell transplant from an unrelated donor, was CMV-positive, and had no GVHD. The graft donor may be the source of some T cells.

This clone showed up just once. The V gene is TRBV28, the J gene TRBJ1-5, with D unresolved. The germline CDR1 and CDR2 sequences are MDHEN and SYDVKM. Trimming pared 6 bases from V and 6 bases from J, leaving 12 bases between. This CDR3 is built from 13 residues. The CDR3 loop is CASSQIGFQPQHF. The CDR3 DNA sequence: TGTGCCAGCAGCCAAATCGGGTTTCAGCCCCAGCATTTT.

V usage is TRBV4-2 and J usage is TRBJ2-6; 7 bases are a match to TRBD1. Looked up from germline, CDR1 is LGHNA and CDR2 is YNFKEQ. CDR3 length: 23 residues. V shed 0 bases and J 2 bases; nucleotides not matched to a gene: 22. The CDR3 DNA is TGTGCCAGCAGCCAAGATCTATGGACACAGGGGAGTCTTGGGTTTGCTGGGGCCAACGTCCTGACTTTC. Translation gives CASSQDLWTQGSLGFAGANVLTF.

The genes are TRBV29-1 and TRBJ2-7, with a possible D match to TRBD1 (5 bases). V was trimmed by 1 base and J by 0 bases, leaving 10 bases between them. This CDR3 has 14 residues. Germline V CDR1 and CDR2: SQVTM, ANQGSEA. CDR3 in DNA: TGCAGCGTTGAAGTTGGGCAGGGCTCCTACGAGCAGTACTTC. Its translation is CSVEVGQGSYEQYF.

The chain uses TRBV30 and TRBJ2-1; D may be TRBD2 (7 bases). This CDR3 is built from 13 residues. V was cut by 3 bases and J by 5 bases, with 11 bases left in between. Germline CDR1 GTSNPN, CDR2 SVGIG (reference sequence). In nucleotides, the CDR3 is TGTGCCTGGAGGGGAGGGGGAAACAATGAGCAGTTCTTC. Protein sequence: CAWRGGGNNEQFF.

The chain employs TRBV28 and TRBJ2-7; D might be TRBD2 (5 bases). The CDR3 is made up of 14 amino acids. Germline V lookup: CDR1 MDHEN, CDR2 SYDVKM. V shed 2 bases and J shed 5 bases, with 13 bases lying between them. As DNA, the CDR3 is TGTGCCAGCAGTTTAAGCTGGGCCGGGGACGAGCAGTACTTC. It specifies CASSLSWAGDEQYF.

V is TRBV4-1 and J is TRBJ2-5, with 10 bases aligning to TRBD2. The assigned J gene may be wrong: the sequence end matches TRBJ2-7 better. This CDR3 region has 14 residues. Germline V gene data show CDR1 as MGHRA and CDR2 as YSYEKL. CDR3 residues: CASSQAGLANEQYF. CDR3 DNA: TGCGCCAGCAGCCAAGCGGGACTAGCGAACGAGCAGTACTTC.

V usage is TRBV7-2 and J usage is TRBJ2-3, with D unresolved. CDR1 and CDR2 from the germline V gene are SGHTA and FQGNSA. Trimming shortened V by 4 bases and J by 6 bases, and 17 bases separated the two germline ends. The CDR3 is 15 amino acids. The CDR3 reads CASSSLLDRRDTQYF. DNA of the CDR3: TGTGCCAGCAGCTCCCTTTTGGATCGGCGGGATACGCAGTATTTT.

The rearrangement links TRBV2 to TRBJ2-7, with 9 positions matching TRBD2. The CDR3 consists of 14 residues. V lost 6 bases and J lost 2; bases outside the gene matches: 5. Germline CDR1 reads SNHLY; CDR2 reads FYNNEI. CDR3 sequence reads: CASSSSGNTYEQYF. CDR3 DNA sequence: TGTGCCAGCAGCTCTAGCGGGAACACCTACGAGCAGTACTTC.

The rearrangement joins TRBV27 to TRBJ1-5; 8 nucleotides align to TRBD1. The germline CDR1 and CDR2 sequences are MNHEY and SMNVEV (reference sequence). This CDR3 is built from 16 residues. V lost 5 bases, J lost 2 bases, and 8 bases stayed unmatched. This CDR3 reads CASSQQGATGNQPQHF. CDR3 in DNA: TGTGCCAGCAGTCAGCAGGGGGCGACCGGCAATCAGCCCCAGCATTTT.

The CDR3: CASSPYSTSGGRELFF. The DNA for the CDR3 is TGTGCCAGCAGCCCTTATTCGACTAGCGGGGGAAGGGAGCTGTTTTTT. The V and J genes are TRBV7-3 and TRBJ2-2; 12 bases fit TRBD2. The CDR3 is 16 residues long. The V and J ends lost 5 bases and 9 bases, in that order; junction bases with no gene match: 10. The germline V gene has CDR1 SGHTA and CDR2 FQGTGA.